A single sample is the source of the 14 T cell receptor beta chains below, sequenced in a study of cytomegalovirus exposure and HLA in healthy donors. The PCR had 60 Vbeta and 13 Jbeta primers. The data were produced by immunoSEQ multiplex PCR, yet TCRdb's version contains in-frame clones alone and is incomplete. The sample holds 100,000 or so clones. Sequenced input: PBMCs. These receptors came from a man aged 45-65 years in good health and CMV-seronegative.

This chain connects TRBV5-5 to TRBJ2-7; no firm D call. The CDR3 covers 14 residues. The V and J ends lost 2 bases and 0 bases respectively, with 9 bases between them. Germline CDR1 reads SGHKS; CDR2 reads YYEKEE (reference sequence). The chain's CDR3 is CASSLVLSSYEQYF. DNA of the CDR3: TGTGCCAGCAGCTTAGTACTAAGCTCCTACGAGCAGTACTTC.

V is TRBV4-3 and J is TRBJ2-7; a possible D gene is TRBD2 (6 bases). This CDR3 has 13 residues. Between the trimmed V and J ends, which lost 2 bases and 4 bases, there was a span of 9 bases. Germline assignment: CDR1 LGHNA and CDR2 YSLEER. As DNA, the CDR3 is TGCGCCAGCAGCCAATCGGAGGGTTACGAGCAGTACTTC. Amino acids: CASSQSEGYEQYF.

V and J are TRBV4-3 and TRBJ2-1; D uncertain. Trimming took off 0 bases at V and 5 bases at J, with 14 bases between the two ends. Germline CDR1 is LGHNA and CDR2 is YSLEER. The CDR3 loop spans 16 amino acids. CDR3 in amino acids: CASSQDEDSGDNEQFF. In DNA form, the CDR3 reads TGCGCCAGCAGCCAAGACGAGGATTCTGGAGACAATGAGCAGTTCTTC.

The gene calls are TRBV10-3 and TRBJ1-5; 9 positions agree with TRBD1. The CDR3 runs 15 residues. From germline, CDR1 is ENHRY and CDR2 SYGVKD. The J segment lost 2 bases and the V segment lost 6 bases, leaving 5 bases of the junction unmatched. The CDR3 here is CAISPDRGGNQPQHF. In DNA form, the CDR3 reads TGTGCCATCAGCCCGGACAGGGGAGGCAATCAGCCCCAGCATTTT.

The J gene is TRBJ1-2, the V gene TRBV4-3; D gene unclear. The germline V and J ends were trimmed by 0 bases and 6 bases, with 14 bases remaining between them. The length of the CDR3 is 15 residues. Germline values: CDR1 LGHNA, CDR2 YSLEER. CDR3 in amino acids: CASSQEYSGSHGYTF. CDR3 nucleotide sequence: TGCGCCAGCAGCCAAGAATACAGTGGGTCCCATGGCTACACCTTC.

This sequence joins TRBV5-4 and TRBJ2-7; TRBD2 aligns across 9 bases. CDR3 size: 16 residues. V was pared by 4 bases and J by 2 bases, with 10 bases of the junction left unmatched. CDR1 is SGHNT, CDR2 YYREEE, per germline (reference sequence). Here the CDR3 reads CASSPLAGVTPYEQYF. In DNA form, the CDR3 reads TGTGCCAGCAGCCCCTTAGCGGGGGTGACCCCCTACGAGCAGTACTTC.

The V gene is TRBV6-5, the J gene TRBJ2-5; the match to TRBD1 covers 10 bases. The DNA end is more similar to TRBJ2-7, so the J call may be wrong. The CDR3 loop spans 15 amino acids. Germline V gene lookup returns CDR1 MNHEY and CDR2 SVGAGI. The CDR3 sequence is CASSYRDRGLYEQYF. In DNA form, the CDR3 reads TGTGCCAGCAGTTACCGTGACAGGGGGCTCTACGAGCAGTACTTC.

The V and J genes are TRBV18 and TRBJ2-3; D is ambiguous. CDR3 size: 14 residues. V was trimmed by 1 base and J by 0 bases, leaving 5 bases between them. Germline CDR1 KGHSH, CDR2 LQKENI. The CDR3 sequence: CASSPQTSTDTQYF. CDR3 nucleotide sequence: TGTGCCAGCTCACCACAAACTAGCACAGATACGCAGTATTTT.

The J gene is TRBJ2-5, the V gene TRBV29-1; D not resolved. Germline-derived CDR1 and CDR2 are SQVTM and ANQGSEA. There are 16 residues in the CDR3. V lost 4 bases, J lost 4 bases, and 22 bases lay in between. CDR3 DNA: TGCAGCGTTGTCGCCTTTGCCTCTCTCTACCCAGAGACCCAGTACTTC. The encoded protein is CSVVAFASLYPETQYF.

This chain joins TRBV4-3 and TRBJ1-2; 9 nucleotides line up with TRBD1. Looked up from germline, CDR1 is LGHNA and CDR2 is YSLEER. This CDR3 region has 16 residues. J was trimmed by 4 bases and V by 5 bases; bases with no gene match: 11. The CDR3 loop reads CASSSQNRDRAYGYTF. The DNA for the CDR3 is TGCGCCAGCAGCTCCCAAAACCGGGACAGGGCCTATGGCTACACCTTC.

The CDR3 DNA sequence: TGTGCCAGCAGCTTCGCGGGAGTAAATGAGCAGTTCTTC. Its protein is CASSFAGVNEQFF. This chain links TRBV5-4 with TRBJ2-1; 7 bases map to TRBD2. Germline trimming cut 2 bases from V and 7 bases from J; bases unmatched to any gene: 3. The CDR3 is made up of 13 amino acids. Germline CDR1 is SGHNT and CDR2 is YYREEE (reference sequence).

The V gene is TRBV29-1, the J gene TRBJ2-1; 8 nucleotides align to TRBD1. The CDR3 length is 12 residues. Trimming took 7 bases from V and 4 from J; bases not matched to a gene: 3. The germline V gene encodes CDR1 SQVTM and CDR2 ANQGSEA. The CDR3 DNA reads TGCAGCGGAGACAGGGGATACAATGAGCAGTTCTTC. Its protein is CSGDRGYNEQFF.

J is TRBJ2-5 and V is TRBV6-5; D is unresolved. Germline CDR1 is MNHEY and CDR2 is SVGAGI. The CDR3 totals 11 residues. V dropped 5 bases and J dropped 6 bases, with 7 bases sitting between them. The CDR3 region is CASSVEKTQYF. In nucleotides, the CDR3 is TGTGCCAGCAGTGTCGAGAAGACCCAGTACTTC.

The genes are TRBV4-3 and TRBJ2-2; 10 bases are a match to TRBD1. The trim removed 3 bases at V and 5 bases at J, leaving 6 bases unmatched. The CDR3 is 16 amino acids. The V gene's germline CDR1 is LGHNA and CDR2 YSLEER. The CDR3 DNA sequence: TGCGCCAGCAGCCATACCGGGACAGGGGTAACCGGGGAGCTGTTTTTT. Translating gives CASSHTGTGVTGELFF.